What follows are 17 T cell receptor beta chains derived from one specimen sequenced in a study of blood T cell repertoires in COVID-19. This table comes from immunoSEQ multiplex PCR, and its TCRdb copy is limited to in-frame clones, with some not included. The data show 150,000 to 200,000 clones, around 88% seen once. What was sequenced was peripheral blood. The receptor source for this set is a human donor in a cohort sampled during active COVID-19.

The DNA for the CDR3 is TGCGCCAGCAGCCAAGATCGTTCAGGGGGGCTCTACGAGCAGTACTTC. Its translation is CASSQDRSGGLYEQYF. The V call is TRBV4-3, the J call TRBJ2-7, with a tentative D call TRBD1 (7 bases). The germline V gene encodes CDR1 LGHNA and CDR2 YSLEER. The germline V and J ends were trimmed by 0 bases and 3 bases, with 15 bases remaining between them. This CDR3 is 16 amino acids long.

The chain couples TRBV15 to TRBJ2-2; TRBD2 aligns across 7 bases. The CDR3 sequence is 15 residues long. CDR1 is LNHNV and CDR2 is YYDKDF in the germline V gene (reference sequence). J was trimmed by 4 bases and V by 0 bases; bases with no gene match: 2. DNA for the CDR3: TGTGCCACCAGCAGAGATCGACTAGCCACCGGGGAGCTGTTTTTT. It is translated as CATSRDRLATGELFF.

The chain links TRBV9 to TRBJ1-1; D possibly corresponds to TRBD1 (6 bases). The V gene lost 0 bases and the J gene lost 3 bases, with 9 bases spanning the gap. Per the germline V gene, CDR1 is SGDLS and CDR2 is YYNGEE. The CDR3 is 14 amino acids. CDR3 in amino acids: CASSVAGADTEAFF. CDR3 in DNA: TGTGCCAGCAGCGTAGCAGGGGCGGACACTGAAGCTTTCTTT. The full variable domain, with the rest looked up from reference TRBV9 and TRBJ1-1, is DSGVTQTPKHLITATGQRVTLRCSPRSGDLSVYWYQQSLDQGLQFLIQYYNGEERAKGNILERFSAQQFPDLHSELNLSSLELGDSALYFCASSVAGADTEAFFGQGTRLTVV.

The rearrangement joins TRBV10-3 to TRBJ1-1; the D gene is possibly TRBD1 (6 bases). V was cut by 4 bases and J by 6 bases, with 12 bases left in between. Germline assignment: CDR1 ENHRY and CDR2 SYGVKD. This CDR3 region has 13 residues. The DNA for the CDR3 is TGTGCCATCAGTGGAGGGGGGGGAGCTGAAGCTTTCTTT. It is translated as CAISGGGGAEAFF.

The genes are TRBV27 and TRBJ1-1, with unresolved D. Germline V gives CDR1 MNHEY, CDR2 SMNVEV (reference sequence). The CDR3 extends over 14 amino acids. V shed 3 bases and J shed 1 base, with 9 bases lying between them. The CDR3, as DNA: TGTGCCAGCAGTTTGGTCAGGAAGAACACTGAAGCTTTCTTT. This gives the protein CASSLVRKNTEAFF.

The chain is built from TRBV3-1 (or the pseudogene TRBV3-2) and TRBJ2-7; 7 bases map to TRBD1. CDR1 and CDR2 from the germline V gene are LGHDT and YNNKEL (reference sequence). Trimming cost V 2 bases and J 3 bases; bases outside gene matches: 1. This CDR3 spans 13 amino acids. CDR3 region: CASSQTGDYEQYF. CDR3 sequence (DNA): TGTGCCAGCAGCCAAACAGGGGACTACGAGCAGTACTTC.

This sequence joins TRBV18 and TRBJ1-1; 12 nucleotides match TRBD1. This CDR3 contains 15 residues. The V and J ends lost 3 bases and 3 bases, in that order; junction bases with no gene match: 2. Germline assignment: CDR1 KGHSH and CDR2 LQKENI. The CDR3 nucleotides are TGTGCCAGCTCACCGGGGGACAGGGGGCACACTGAAGCTTTCTTT. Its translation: CASSPGDRGHTEAFF.

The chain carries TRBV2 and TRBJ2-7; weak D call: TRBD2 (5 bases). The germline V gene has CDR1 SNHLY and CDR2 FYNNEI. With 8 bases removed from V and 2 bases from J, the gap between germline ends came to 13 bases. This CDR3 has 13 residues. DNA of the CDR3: TGTGCCAGCTCAGTGGACGGGACCTACGAGCAGTACTTC. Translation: CASSVDGTYEQYF.

The CDR3 sequence is CATSGDRDRGEKLFF. The CDR3 nucleotides are TGTGCCACCAGCGGTGACCGGGACAGGGGTGAAAAACTGTTTTTT. The gene calls are TRBV15 and TRBJ1-4, with 10 bases identical to TRBD1. CDR1 and CDR2 (germline): LNHNV, YYDKDF (reference sequence). The CDR3 totals 15 residues. Trimming at V came to 5 bases and at J to 7 bases, leaving 7 bases not matched to a gene. Looking up the rest from reference TRBV15 and TRBJ1-4 gives the full variable domain: DAMVIQNPRYQVTQFGKPVTLSCSQTLNHNVMYWYQQKSSQAPKLLFHYYDKDFNNEADTPDNFQSRRPNTSFCFLDIRSPGLGDTAMYLCATSGDRDRGEKLFFGSGTQLSVL.

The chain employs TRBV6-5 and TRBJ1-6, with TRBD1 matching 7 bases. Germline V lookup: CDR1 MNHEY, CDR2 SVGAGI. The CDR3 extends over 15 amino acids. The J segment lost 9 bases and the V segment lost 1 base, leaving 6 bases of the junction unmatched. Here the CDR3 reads CASSYLGQAASPLHF. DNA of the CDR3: TGTGCCAGCAGTTACTTAGGACAGGCGGCTTCACCCCTCCACTTT.

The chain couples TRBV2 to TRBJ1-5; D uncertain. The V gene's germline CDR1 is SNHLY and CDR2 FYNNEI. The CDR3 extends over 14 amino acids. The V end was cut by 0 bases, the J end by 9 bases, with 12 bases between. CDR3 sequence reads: CASSEAHVLLPQHF. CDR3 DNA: TGTGCCAGCAGTGAAGCGCACGTGCTATTGCCCCAGCATTTT.

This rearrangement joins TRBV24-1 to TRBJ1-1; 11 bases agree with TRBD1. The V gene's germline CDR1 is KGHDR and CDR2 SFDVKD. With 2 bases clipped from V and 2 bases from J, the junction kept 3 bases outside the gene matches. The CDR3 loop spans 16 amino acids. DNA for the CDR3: TGTGCCACCAGTGATTCCGGGACAGGGGGAAACACTGAAGCTTTCTTT. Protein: CATSDSGTGGNTEAFF.

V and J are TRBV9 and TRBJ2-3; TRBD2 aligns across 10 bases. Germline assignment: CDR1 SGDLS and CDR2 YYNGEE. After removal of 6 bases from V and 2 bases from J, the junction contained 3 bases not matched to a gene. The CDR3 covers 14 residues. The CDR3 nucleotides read TGTGCCAGCATACTAGCGGGATCCACAGATACGCAGTATTTT. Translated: CASILAGSTDTQYF.

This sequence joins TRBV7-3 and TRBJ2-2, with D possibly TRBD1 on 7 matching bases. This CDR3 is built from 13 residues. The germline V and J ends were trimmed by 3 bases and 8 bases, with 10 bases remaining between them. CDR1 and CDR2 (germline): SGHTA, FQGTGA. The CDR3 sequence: CASSLTGRGELFF. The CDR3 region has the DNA TGTGCCAGCAGCTTGACAGGGAGGGGGGAGCTGTTTTTT.

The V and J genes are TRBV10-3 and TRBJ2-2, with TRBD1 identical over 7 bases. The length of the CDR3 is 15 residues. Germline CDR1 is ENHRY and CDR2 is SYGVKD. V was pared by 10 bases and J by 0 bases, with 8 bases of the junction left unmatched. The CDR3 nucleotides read TGTGCCACCAACCCGGGACAGACGAACACCGGGGAGCTGTTTTTT. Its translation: CATNPGQTNTGELFF.

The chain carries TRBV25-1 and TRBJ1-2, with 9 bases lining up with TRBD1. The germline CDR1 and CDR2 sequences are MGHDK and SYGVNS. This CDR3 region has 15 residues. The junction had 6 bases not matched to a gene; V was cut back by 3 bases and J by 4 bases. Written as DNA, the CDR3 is TGTGCCAGCAGTGATACCGGGACAGGGAGCTATGGCTACACCTTC. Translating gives CASSDTGTGSYGYTF.

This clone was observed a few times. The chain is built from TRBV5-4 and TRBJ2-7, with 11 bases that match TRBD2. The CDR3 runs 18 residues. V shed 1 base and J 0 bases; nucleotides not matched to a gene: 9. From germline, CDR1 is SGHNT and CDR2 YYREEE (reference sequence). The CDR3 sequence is CASSLSIGLAGFSYEQYF. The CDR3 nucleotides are TGTGCCAGCAGCTTGTCAATAGGACTAGCGGGTTTCTCCTACGAGCAGTACTTC.